The 2 T cell receptor beta chains below were found in one sample sequenced in a study of cytomegalovirus exposure and HLA in healthy donors. PCR involved 60 Vbeta and 13 Jbeta primers. Generated by immunoSEQ multiplex PCR, the TCRdb table keeps only in-frame clones and is missing some. The sample lists 150,000 or so clones; roughly 85% were seen once. Sequencing was carried out using PBMCs. The receptors here all came from a young man in good health and CMV-seropositive.

A word on this clone: A junction end diverges from the germline sequence, so it may reflect a read error. The chain links TRBV30 to TRBJ2-3, with unresolved D. The CDR3 loop spans 11 amino acids. Germline V CDR1 and CDR2: GTSNPN, SVGIG (reference sequence). For the CDR3, the DNA is TGTGCCTGGAGTAGCAAAGATACGCAGTATTTT. It is translated as CAWSSKDTQYF.

This chain joins TRBV7-9 and TRBJ2-3, with no clear D. CDR3 length: 14 residues. With 0 bases removed from V and 4 bases from J, the gap between germline ends came to 8 bases. Germline V gives CDR1 SEHNR, CDR2 FQNEAQ (reference sequence). The CDR3 protein is CASSLAGSSDTQYF. The CDR3 region has the DNA TGTGCCAGCAGCTTAGCCGGGTCTTCAGATACGCAGTATTTT.